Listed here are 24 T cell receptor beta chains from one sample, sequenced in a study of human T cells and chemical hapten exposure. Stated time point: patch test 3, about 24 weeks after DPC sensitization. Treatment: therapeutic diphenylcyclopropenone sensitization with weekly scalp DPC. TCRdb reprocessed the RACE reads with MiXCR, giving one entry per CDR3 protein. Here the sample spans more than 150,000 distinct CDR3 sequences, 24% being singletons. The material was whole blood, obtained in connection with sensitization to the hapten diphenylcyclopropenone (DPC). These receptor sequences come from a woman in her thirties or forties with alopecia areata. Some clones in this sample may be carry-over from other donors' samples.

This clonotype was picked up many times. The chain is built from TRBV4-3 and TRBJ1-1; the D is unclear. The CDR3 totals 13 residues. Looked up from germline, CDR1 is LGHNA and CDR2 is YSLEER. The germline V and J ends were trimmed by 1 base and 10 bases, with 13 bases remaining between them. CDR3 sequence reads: CASSQAVRLTAFF. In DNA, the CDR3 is TGCGCCAGCAGCCAAGCGGTCAGGTTAACAGCTTTCTTT.

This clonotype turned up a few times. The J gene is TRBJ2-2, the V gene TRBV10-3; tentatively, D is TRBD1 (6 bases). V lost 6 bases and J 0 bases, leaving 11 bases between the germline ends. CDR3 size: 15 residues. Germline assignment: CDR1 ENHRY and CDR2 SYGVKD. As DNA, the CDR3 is TGTGCCATCAGGGCCGACAGGACGAACACCGGGGAGCTGTTTTTT. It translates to CAIRADRTNTGELFF.

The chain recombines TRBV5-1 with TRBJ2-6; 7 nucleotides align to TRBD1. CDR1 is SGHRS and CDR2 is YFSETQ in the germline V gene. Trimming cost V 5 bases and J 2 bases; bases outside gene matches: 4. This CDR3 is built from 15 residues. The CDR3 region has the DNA TGCGCCAGCAGGGAAGGGACAGCTGGGGCCAACGTCCTGACTTTC. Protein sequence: CASREGTAGANVLTF.

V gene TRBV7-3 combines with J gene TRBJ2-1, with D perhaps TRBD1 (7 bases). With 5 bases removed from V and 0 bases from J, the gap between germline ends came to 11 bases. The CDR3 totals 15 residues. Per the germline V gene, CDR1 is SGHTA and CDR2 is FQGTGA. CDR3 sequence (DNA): TGTGCCAGCAGCGTTCAGGGGGGCTCCTACAATGAGCAGTTCTTC. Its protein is CASSVQGGSYNEQFF.

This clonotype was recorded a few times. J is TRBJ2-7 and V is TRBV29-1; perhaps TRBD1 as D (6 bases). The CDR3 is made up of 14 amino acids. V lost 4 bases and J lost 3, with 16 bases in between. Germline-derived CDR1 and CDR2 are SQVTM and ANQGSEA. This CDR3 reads CSVGQTGTDYEQYF. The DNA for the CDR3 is TGCAGCGTTGGGCAGACAGGCACAGACTACGAGCAGTACTTC.

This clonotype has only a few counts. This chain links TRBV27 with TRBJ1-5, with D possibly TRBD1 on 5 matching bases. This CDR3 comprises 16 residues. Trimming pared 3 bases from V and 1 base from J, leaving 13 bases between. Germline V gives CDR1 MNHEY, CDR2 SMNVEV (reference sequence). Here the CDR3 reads CASSLVGGWSNQPQHF. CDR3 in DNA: TGTGCCAGCAGTTTGGTGGGGGGTTGGAGCAATCAGCCCCAGCATTTT.

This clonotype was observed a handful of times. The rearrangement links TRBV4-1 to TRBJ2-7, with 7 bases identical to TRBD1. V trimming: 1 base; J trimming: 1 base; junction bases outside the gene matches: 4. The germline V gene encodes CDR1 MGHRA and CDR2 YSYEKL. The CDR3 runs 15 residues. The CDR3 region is CASSQGQGDSYEQYF. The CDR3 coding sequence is TGCGCCAGCAGCCAAGGACAGGGTGATTCCTACGAGCAGTACTTC.

This CDR3 is CASSQRGTEAFF. CDR3 bases: TGTGCCAGCAGCCAACGTGGCACTGAAGCTTTCTTT. The rearrangement links TRBV3-1 to TRBJ1-1, with unresolved D. This CDR3 has 12 amino acids. Trimming took 2 bases from V and 4 from J, leaving 5 bases between them. The germline CDR1 and CDR2 sequences are LGHDT and YNNKEL (reference sequence).

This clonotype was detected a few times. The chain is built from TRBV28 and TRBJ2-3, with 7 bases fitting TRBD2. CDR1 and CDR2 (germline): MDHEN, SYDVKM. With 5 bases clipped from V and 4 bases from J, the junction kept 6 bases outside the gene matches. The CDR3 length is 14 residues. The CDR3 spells CASSGSGGADTQYF. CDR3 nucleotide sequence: TGTGCCAGCAGTGGGAGTGGGGGGGCAGATACGCAGTATTTT. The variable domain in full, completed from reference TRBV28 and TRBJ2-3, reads DVKVTQSSRYLVKRTGEKVFLECVQDMDHENMFWYRQDPGLGLRLIYFSYDVKMKEKGDIPEGYSVSREKKERFSLILESASTNQTSMYLCASSGSGGADTQYFGPGTRLTVL.

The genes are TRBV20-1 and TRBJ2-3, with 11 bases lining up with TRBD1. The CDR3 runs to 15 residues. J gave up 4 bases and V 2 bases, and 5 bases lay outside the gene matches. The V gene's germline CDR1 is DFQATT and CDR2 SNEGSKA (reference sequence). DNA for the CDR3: TGCAGTGCTAGACGTCCGGGACAGGGGGCAGATACGCAGTATTTT. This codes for CSARRPGQGADTQYF.

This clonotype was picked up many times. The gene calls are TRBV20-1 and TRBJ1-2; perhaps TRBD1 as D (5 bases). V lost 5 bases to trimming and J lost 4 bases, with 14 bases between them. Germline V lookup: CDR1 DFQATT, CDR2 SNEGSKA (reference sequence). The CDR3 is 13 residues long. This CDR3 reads CSAHVLGGYGYTF. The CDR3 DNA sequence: TGCAGTGCTCACGTACTGGGGGGCTATGGCTACACCTTC.

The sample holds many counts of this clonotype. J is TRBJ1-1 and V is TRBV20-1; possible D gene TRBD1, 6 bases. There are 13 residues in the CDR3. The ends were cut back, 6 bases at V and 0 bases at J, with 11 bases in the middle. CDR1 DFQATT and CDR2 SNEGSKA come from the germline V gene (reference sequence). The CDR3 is CSAKPGVNTEAFF. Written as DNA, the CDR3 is TGCAGTGCAAAGCCAGGGGTGAACACTGAAGCTTTCTTT.

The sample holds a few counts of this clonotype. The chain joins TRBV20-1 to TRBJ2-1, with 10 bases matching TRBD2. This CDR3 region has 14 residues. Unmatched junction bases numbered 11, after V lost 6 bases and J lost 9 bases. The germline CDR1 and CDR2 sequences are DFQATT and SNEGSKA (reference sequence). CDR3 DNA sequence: TGCAGTGCCATCAACCGGCTAGCGGGAGTTGAGCAGTTCTTC. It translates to CSAINRLAGVEQFF.

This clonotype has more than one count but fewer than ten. CDR3 coding DNA: TGTGCCATCAGCCCCGGGACCTCCGACCCCCTCCACTTT. Translated: CAISPGTSDPLHF. The chain links TRBV10-3 to TRBJ1-6; D is perhaps TRBD1 (5 bases). V gave up 6 bases and J gave up 13 bases, with 16 bases separating them. Per germline, CDR1 ENHRY and CDR2 SYGVKD. The CDR3 sequence is 13 residues long.

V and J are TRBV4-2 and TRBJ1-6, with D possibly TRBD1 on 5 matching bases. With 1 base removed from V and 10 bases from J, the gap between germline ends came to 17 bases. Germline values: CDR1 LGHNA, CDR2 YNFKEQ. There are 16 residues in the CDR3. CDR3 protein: CASSQGDLAGGSPLHF. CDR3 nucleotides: TGTGCCAGCAGCCAAGGAGATCTGGCGGGGGGATCACCCCTCCACTTT.

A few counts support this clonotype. The CDR3 sequence: CSARDRAGGWGNEQFF. CDR3 nucleotides: TGCAGTGCTAGAGATAGGGCGGGAGGATGGGGCAATGAGCAGTTCTTC. The genes are TRBV20-1 and TRBJ2-1; TRBD2 aligns across 8 bases. V was clipped by 0 bases and J by 6 bases; unmatched bases: 10. Per germline, CDR1 DFQATT and CDR2 SNEGSKA (reference sequence). The CDR3 consists of 16 residues.

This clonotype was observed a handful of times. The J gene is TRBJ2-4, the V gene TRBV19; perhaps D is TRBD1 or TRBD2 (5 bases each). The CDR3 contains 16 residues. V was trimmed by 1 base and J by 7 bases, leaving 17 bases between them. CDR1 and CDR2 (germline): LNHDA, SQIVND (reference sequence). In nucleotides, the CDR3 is TGTGCCAGTAGTATAGGTCCGAGGGGCGGTTTGAACATTCAGTACTTC. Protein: CASSIGPRGGLNIQYF. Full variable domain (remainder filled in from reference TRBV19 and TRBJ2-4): DGGITQSPKYLFRKEGQNVTLSCEQNLNHDAMYWYRQDPGQGLRLIYYSQIVNDFQKGDIAEGYSVSREKKESFPLTVTSAQKNPTAFYLCASSIGPRGGLNIQYFGAGTRLSVL.

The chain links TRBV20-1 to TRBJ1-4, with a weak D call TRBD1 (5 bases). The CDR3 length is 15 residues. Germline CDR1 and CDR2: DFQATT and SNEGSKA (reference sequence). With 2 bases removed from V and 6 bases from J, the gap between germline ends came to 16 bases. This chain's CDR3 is CSARRRAGQYEKLFF. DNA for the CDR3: TGCAGTGCTAGACGAAGAGCAGGGCAATATGAAAAACTGTTTTTT.

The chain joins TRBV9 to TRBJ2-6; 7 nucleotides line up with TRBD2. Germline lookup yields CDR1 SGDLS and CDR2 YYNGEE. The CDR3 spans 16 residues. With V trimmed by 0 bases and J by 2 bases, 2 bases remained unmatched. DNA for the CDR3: TGTGCCAGCAGCGTAGCTGGGAGGGCTGGGGCCAACGTCCTGACTTTC. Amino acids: CASSVAGRAGANVLTF.

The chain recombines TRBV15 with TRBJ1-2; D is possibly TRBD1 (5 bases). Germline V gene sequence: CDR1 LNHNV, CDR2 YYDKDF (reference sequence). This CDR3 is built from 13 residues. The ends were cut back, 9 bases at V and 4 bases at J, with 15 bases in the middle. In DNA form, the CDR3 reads TGTGCCACGTCGGTGGGGGAGGGCTATGGCTACACCTTC. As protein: CATSVGEGYGYTF.

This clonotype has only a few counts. This CDR3 is CSGWVSDPLAKNIQYF. In nucleotides, the CDR3 is TGCAGTGGTTGGGTGTCCGACCCGCTAGCCAAAAACATTCAGTACTTC. This sequence joins TRBV20-1 and TRBJ2-4, with D hard to call. This CDR3 has 16 amino acids. Trimming pared 7 bases from V and 0 bases from J, leaving 19 bases between. The V gene's germline CDR1 is DFQATT and CDR2 SNEGSKA (reference sequence).

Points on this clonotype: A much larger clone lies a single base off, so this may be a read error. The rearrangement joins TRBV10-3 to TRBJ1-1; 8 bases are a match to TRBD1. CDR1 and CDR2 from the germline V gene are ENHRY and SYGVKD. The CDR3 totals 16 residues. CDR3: CTTQKGQAQLNTEAFF. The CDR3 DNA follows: TGTACCACGCAAAAGGGACAGGCCCAGTTGAACACTGAAGCTTTCTTT.

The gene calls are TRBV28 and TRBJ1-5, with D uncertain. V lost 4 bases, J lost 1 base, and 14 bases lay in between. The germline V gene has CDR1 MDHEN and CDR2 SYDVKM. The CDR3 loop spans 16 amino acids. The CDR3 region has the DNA TGTGCCAGCAGTTACGCCCAGAGACTCAGCAATCAGCCCCAGCATTTT. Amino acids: CASSYAQRLSNQPQHF.

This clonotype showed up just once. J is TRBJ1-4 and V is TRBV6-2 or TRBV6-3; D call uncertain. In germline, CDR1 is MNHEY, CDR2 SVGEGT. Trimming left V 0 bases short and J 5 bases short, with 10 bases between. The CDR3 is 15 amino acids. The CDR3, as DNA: TGTGCCAGCAGTTACTCGACGGCCGGGAATGAAAAACTGTTTTTT. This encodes CASSYSTAGNEKLFF.